Listed here is a single T cell receptor (beta chain). Its target antigen remains unknown. No qualities accompany the bases; no much larger clone lies one base away. Receptor libraries were prepared by UMI-ligation and nested PCR. The beta constant-region primer consisted of an equimolar mixture of two oligonucleotides that together covered TRBC1 and TRBC2. Four rounds of PCR, combining the SP2 primer with nested alpha and beta constant-region primers, were used to amplify the ligated cDNA. A single-stranded oligonucleotide bearing the SP2 primer plus a 12-nucleotide UMI was ligated onto the 3' end of the cDNA by T4 RNA ligase 1. The ligation reaction was incubated at 16°C for about 18-25 hours. PCR2 was typically run as a SYBR Green qPCR and stopped at a predetermined threshold to prevent over-amplification. Every purification after the first one was done using Agencourt AMPure XP magnetic beads. Library amounts were measured by Qubit and library quality was assessed on a TapeStation, where the main peak was expected at around 650 bp. Pooled libraries were sequenced on an Illumina MiSeq with v2 2x251 paired-end kits, typically giving 1-2 million reads per sample. Each sample library was pooled at 4 to 5 nM, and roughly 4.5-8% PhiX was included to improve cluster recognition. Under the source paper's analysis protocol: FASTQ reads processed by Demultiplexor were assigned V and J genes by Decombinator through tag matching that tolerated a single base-pair mismatch. Collapsinator relied on UMIs to fix sequencing errors as well as frequency errors caused by PCR heterogeneity. TCRs were translated and CDR3s were extracted from the conserved cysteine to the FGXG phenylalanine by CDR3Translator, with non-productive sequences being flagged. Repertoires were subsampled to equal numbers of UMI-defined TCRs before Gini, Shannon entropy and inverse Simpson indices were calculated. Within the linear range, a power law was fitted to clonotype abundance distributions using maximum likelihood. On one naive CD8 sample, the pipeline and MIGEC gave similar UMI counts, unique TCR numbers and clonal distributions. One analysis removed from the naive repertoire any naive TCRs that were also found in any memory subset from the same donor. A set of several thousand CMV-associated CDR3 sequences, compiled from VDJdb and a published dataset, was used to search the repertoires. Using fastp at Q25 and MiXCR, TCRdb reprocessed the public reads and kept productive beta chains. Rows merge per CDR3 protein into single entries with the most common DNA and genes. The V and J calls follow TCRdb's processing rather than the paper's. In all, the sample holds approximately 150,000 distinct CDR3 sequences, and about 20% of those were seen once. Around 0.63% of the sample rests with the top ten.

From the second PCR step onward, the TCR alpha chain libraries and the TCR beta chain libraries were amplified separately. Donor CMV status was determined by IFNgamma production from CD4+ T cells after overnight stimulation of fresh PBMCs with CMV viral lysate. CD4 T cells were positively selected with Miltenyi beads, followed by positive selection of CD8 T cells from the CD4-negative fraction. Cells were stained for CD3, CD4, CD8, CD45RA, CD27 and a live/dead dye and were sorted on a BD Aria II into four subsets based on CD45RA and CD27. A few healthy volunteers provided blood, and the blood of each volunteer was split into CD4 and CD8 T cells and then into four differentiation subsets. About 110 ml of peripheral blood was collected from each donor, and PBMC were isolated from the blood using Ficoll-Paque PLUS density-gradient centrifugation. Sorted cells were lysed in RLT buffer, and RNA was extracted with a Qiagen RNeasy kit and stored at -80°C.

This sample is drawn from a study of naive and memory T cell subsets (dated by TCRdb to about 2017). Background on the whole study: An open-source, UMI-based TCR alpha and beta sequencing pipeline was applied to sorted naive and memory peripheral blood T cell subsets. RNA was DNase-treated and reverse transcribed with TCR constant-region primers, mostly using SuperScript III. The functional CMV T cell responses agreed completely with IgG serology results.

Sequences MDHEN (CDR1) and SYDVKM (CDR2) are obtained from the germline V gene. The CDR3 spans 16 residues, from the cysteine through the phenylalanine. Here the CDR3 DNA is all that survives: 48 bases in frame from base 1. V trim: 6 bases; J trim: 2 bases; unmatched bases: 11. The full study reports these points: Clonotypes were defined as single alpha or beta chain sequences, not paired alpha/beta receptors. Gini index rose and Shannon and inverse Simpson diversity fell from naive through CM, EM and EMRA in both CD4 and CD8 cells. The repertoire findings for the naive and memory subsets could not be validated, as no ground truth was available. RNA-based TCR counts may be influenced by expression changes linked to T cell activation and differentiation. A few larger clonotypes were present in naive repertoires, particularly the CD8 repertoires, and these clonotypes were possibly memory cells re-expressing CD45RA. Following error correction, more than 90% of naive TCR sequences occurred only once, which made naive abundance distributions much steeper than those of memory subsets. TCR abundance followed a power law whose exponent differed between naive and memory subsets but was consistent across the three individuals.

The receptor chain draws on TRBV28 and TRBJ2-7, with TRBD2 matching 9 junction bases. This TCR was sampled from a human donor in good health. Source material: naive CD8+ T cells from blood. The intended sense of this specimen's cell subset or site label: naive T cells, CD45RA high CD27+. The CDR3 in this case is CASSLYKREVAYEQYF. Read as DNA, the sequence is TGTGCCAGCAGCCTCTATAAGCGGGAGGTGGCCTACGAGCAGTACTTC.